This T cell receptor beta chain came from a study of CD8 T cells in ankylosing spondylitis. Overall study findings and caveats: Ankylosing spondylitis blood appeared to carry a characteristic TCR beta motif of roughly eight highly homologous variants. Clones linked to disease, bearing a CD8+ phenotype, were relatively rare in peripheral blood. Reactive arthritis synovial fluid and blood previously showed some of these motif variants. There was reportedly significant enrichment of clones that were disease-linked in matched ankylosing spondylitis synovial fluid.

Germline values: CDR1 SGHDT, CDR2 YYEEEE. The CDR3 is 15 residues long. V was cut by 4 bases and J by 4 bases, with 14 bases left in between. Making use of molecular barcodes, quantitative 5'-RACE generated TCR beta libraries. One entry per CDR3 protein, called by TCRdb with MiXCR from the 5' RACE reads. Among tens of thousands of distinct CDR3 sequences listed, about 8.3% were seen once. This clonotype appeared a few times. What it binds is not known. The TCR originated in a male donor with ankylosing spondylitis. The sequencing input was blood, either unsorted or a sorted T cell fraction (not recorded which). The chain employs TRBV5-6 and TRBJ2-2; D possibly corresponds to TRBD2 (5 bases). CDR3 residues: CASSPPGRSTGELFF. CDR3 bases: TGTGCCAGCAGCCCCCCGGGAAGGAGCACCGGGGAGCTGTTTTTT.